This record covers a single T cell receptor beta chain. The specificity of this receptor is unknown. The input lacks base qualities; no much larger clone sits a single base away. The data originate from a study of T cell repertoires in cytomegalovirus infection (dated by TCRdb to between 2018 and 2021). As for the study more broadly: Recently identified HLA-C-restricted CMV epitopes, whose presentation resists viral immunomodulation, were targeted by peptide stimulations together with well-studied HLA-B-restricted epitopes. The HLA type of each donor mattered for the analysis, because public TCR beta signatures pointed to carriage of CMV infection along with the matching HLA type.

The full study reports these points: Cumulative frequency of public TCR beta family members discriminated carriers of CMV infection plus the relevant HLA type in this cohort and an independent approximately 360-donor cohort. The ex vivo response was dominated by HLA-C-restricted CMV-specific TCR beta clonotypes, which also provided the single most frequent clonotype in two of eight donors.

The CDR3 spans 15 residues, from the cysteine through the valine. Just the 45-base CDR3 DNA is kept, in frame starting at base 1. Trimming takes 1 base from V and 7 bases from J, and the germline ends sit 18 bases apart. Sequences SGHDT (CDR1) and YYEEEE (CDR2) are obtained from the germline V gene. In light of the paper, this sample's treatment or condition label describes: in vitro stimulation with specific CMV peptide epitopes to enrich CMV-specific T cells. The run used an Illumina HiSeq 1500. TCRdb passed the public sequencing reads through fastp at Q25 and MiXCR, retaining productive beta sequences. One record per CDR3 amino acid sequence lists the most common genes and DNA. This sample lists some 920,000 distinct CDR3 sequences; about a third were detected once. The ten largest clonotypes hold more than 13% of the sample.

This material consisted of cultured CD8+ T cells from PBMCs, taken from culture after CMV antigen stimulation. This sequence was found in a human donor in good health (CMV status not recorded). Some clones in this sample may be carry-over from other donors' samples. This receptor chain uses TRBV5-6 and TRBJ2-7; no D segment can be confidently identified. The CDR3 amino acid sequence is: CASSLIRVPNLEQYV. The sequenced DNA is TGTGCCAGCAGCTTGATTCGTGTCCCGAACCTTGAGCAGTACGTC.